This T cell receptor (beta chain) stems from a study of blood T cell repertoires in COVID-19. Germline V gives CDR1 SGHDT, CDR2 YYEEEE. V gave up 4 bases and J gave up 6 bases; unmatched junction bases: 7. This CDR3 has 15 amino acids. Sequencing was performed with immunoSEQ multiplex PCR; in TCRdb, only in-frame clones are kept and a portion is missing. The sample contains approximately 110,000 clones, more than 70% of which appear only once. What was sequenced was peripheral blood. J is TRBJ2-3 and V is TRBV5-6; 11 bases align to TRBD2. The sequence derives from an elderly woman with COVID-19, enrolled during active disease. CDR3 protein: CASSLTSGSRDTQYF. DNA of the CDR3: TGTGCCAGCAGCCTCACTAGCGGGAGCCGCGATACGCAGTATTTT.